Listed here are 9 T cell receptor beta chains from one sample, sequenced in a study of shared clonotypes between healthy human individuals (TCRdb year 2020). The receptor library was made with the immunoSEQ multiplex PCR assay. Here the immuneACCESS table is served through TCRdb, limited to in-frame sequences with V and J called. Missing clones are a known gap in these copies; in checked studies unresolved V genes cover under half, and the rest lacks a known reason. This sample gives some 2,500,000 clones in total; 80% to 95% of them show up just once. 0.36% of the sample comes from the top ten. Sequences were obtained from naive CD4+ T cells from PBMCs. According to the study, the label for this sample's cell subset or site signals: CD45RA+ positively selected. The receptors were gathered from a young man in good health. Some clones in this sample may be carry-over from other donors' samples.

V usage is TRBV7-9 and J usage is TRBJ2-5, with 8 bases matching TRBD2. The CDR3 runs to 15 residues. Trimming at V came to 3 bases and at J to 5 bases, leaving 8 bases not matched to a gene. The V gene's germline CDR1 is SEHNR and CDR2 FQNEAQ (reference sequence). CDR3 sequence (DNA): TGTGCCAGCAGCTTGTGGGGACTAGGCGGGGAGACCCAGTACTTC. Its translation: CASSLWGLGGETQYF.

This chain joins TRBV7-9 and TRBJ1-1; possibly TRBD1 for D (6 bases). Trimming took 2 bases from V and 4 from J, leaving 11 bases between them. There are 14 residues in the CDR3. Germline-derived CDR1 and CDR2 are SEHNR and FQNEAQ (reference sequence). CDR3 sequence (DNA): TGTGCCAGCAGCTTACTGGGGGCGACCACTGAAGCTTTCTTT. It specifies CASSLLGATTEAFF. The complete variable domain, with remaining parts taken from reference TRBV7-9 and TRBJ1-1, reads DTGVSQNPRHKITKRGQNVTFRCDPISEHNRLYWYRQTLGQGPEFLTYFQNEAQLEKSRLLSDRFSAERPKGSFSTLEIQRTEQGDSAMYLCASSLLGATTEAFFGQGTRLTVV.

The V call is TRBV2, the J call TRBJ2-3, with D uncertain. There are 11 residues in the CDR3. Germline values: CDR1 SNHLY, CDR2 FYNNEI. The ends were cut back, 6 bases at V and 5 bases at J, with 6 bases in the middle. The CDR3 loop reads CASRDEDTQYF. Written as DNA, the CDR3 is TGTGCCAGCAGGGATGAAGATACGCAGTATTTT.

The chain carries TRBV9 and TRBJ2-3; the D gene could be TRBD1 or TRBD2 (5 bases each). The CDR3 extends over 14 amino acids. Germline lookup yields CDR1 SGDLS and CDR2 YYNGEE. Trimming stripped 5 bases from V and 2 bases from J, with 12 bases between. The CDR3 DNA reads as TGTGCCAGCAGTGCAAAGGGGACCACAGATACGCAGTATTTT. Its protein product is CASSAKGTTDTQYF.

V gene TRBV5-1 combines with J gene TRBJ2-1; no reliable D call. CDR1 and CDR2 (germline): SGHRS, YFSETQ. V lost 4 bases and J lost 0, with 11 bases in between. The CDR3 is 15 residues long. DNA of the CDR3: TGCGCCAGCAGCCCCCGGCAGAGCTCCTACAATGAGCAGTTCTTC. Its translation is CASSPRQSSYNEQFF.

The chain links TRBV29-1 to TRBJ2-3; 7 bases are a match to TRBD2. Per germline, CDR1 SQVTM and CDR2 ANQGSEA. The CDR3 consists of 12 residues. Trimming took 4 bases from V and 6 from J; bases not matched to a gene: 4. In DNA form, the CDR3 reads TGCAGCGTTGTGATGGGGGGGGATACGCAGTATTTT. Amino acids: CSVVMGGDTQYF.

In DNA, the CDR3 is TGCGCCAGCAGCCAAGATTGGCAGGCGGATACGCAGTATTTT. Amino acid sequence: CASSQDWQADTQYF. The chain combines TRBV4-3 with TRBJ2-3; D is ambiguous. V shed 0 bases and J shed 6 bases, with 10 bases lying between them. In germline, CDR1 is LGHNA, CDR2 YSLEER. The CDR3 length is 14 residues.

This clone occurred once. The rearrangement uses TRBV7-3 and TRBJ2-5, with 7 bases that match TRBD1. This CDR3 has 13 residues. J gave up 5 bases and V 4 bases, and 4 bases lay outside the gene matches. Germline-derived CDR1 and CDR2 are SGHTA and FQGTGA. The CDR3 region is CASSSTTGETQYF. The CDR3 DNA reads TGTGCCAGCAGCTCAACGACAGGGGAGACCCAGTACTTC.

The chain employs TRBV18 and TRBJ2-7; 9 bases are shared with TRBD2. This CDR3 has 17 amino acids. The V and J ends lost 1 base and 6 bases, in that order; junction bases with no gene match: 13. Germline V gene sequence: CDR1 KGHSH, CDR2 LQKENI. This CDR3 reads CASSPLGFAGGRSEQYF. The CDR3 DNA is TGTGCCAGCTCACCACTTGGTTTCGCGGGAGGGCGCTCCGAGCAGTACTTC.